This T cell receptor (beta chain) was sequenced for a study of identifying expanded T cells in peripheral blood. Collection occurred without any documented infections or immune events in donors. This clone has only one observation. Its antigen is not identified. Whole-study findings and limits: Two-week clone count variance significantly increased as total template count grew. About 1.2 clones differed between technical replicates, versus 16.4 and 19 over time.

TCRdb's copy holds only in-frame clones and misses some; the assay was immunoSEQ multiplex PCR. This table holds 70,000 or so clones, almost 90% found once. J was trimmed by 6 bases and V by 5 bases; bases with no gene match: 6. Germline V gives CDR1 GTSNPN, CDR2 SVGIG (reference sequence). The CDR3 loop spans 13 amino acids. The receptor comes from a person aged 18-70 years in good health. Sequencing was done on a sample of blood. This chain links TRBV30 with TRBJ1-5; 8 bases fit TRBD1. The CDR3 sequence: CAWDSGGSQPQHF. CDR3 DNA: TGTGCCTGGGACTCAGGGGGCAGTCAGCCCCAGCATTTT.